The 14 T cell receptor beta chains presented below share a single source sample, sequenced in a study of T cell repertoires in cytomegalovirus infection. The antigens for these receptors are not known. TCRdb passed the reads through MiXCR, listing each CDR3 protein once. This table has approximately 150,000 distinct CDR3 sequences, less than 25% appearing once. Sequences were derived from CD8+ T cells from cultured PBMCs, sampled from culture after CMV antigen stimulation. The source of these receptors is a human donor in good health (CMV status not recorded). Some clones in this sample may be carry-over from other donors' samples.

This clonotype appeared a few times. This sequence joins TRBV2 and TRBJ2-7, with D uncertain. The CDR3 consists of 14 residues. Trimming removed 2 bases from V and 0 bases from J, with 8 bases in between. Looked up from germline, CDR1 is SNHLY and CDR2 is FYNNEI. The CDR3: CASSEWVSSYEQYF. The CDR3 DNA follows: TGTGCCAGCAGTGAATGGGTTTCCTCCTACGAGCAGTACTTC.

This clonotype was observed a few times. The gene calls are TRBV4-1 and TRBJ2-1; D may match TRBD1 or TRBD2 (6 bases each). The CDR3 consists of 12 residues. Germline V gene lookup returns CDR1 MGHRA and CDR2 YSYEKL. The germline V and J ends were trimmed by 8 bases and 6 bases, with 11 bases remaining between them. DNA for the CDR3: TGCGCCAGCGGGGGGCTGAGCAATGAGCAGTTCTTC. Translating it yields CASGGLSNEQFF.

The V call is TRBV7-9, the J call TRBJ2-5, with D perhaps given as TRBD1 or TRBD2 (5 bases each). The CDR3 extends over 15 amino acids. Trimming pared 1 base from V and 3 bases from J, leaving 12 bases between. CDR1 and CDR2 (germline): SEHNR, FQNEAQ (reference sequence). CDR3 region: CASSLVSGTKETQYF. The CDR3 coding sequence is TGTGCCAGCAGCTTAGTGTCGGGGACGAAAGAGACCCAGTACTTC.

This clonotype was recorded a few times. This sequence joins TRBV2 and TRBJ2-7; D is undetermined. Between the trimmed V and J ends, which lost 4 bases and 3 bases, there was a span of 10 bases. Germline V CDR1 and CDR2: SNHLY, FYNNEI. The CDR3 contains 13 residues. This CDR3 reads CASSAPYNYEQYF. In DNA form, the CDR3 reads TGTGCCAGCAGTGCGCCCTACAACTACGAGCAGTACTTC.

This sequence joins TRBV7-6 and TRBJ1-5, with a tentative D call TRBD1 (5 bases). Trimming shortened V by 7 bases and J by 0 bases, and 7 bases separated the two germline ends. Germline CDR1 reads SGHVS; CDR2 reads FNYEAQ. The CDR3 has 13 amino acids. CDR3 in amino acids: CASTGTSNQPQHF. In nucleotides, the CDR3 is TGTGCCAGCACCGGGACTAGCAATCAGCCCCAGCATTTT.

This clonotype has more than one count but fewer than ten. The V and J genes are TRBV6-2 or TRBV6-3 and TRBJ2-2, with D maybe TRBD2 (5 bases). CDR1 is MNHEY, CDR2 SVGEGT, per germline. The CDR3 contains 16 residues. The V end was cut by 0 bases, the J end by 4 bases, with 12 bases between. The CDR3 DNA follows: TGTGCCAGCAGTTACTCGAGGGCTAGATCCACCGGGGAGCTGTTTTTT. This gives the protein CASSYSRARSTGELFF.

CDR3 residues: CASREPGQGVYEQFF. The CDR3, as DNA: TGTGCCAGCAGGGAACCGGGACAGGGGGTCTATGAGCAGTTCTTC. The gene calls are TRBV6-2 or TRBV6-3 and TRBJ2-1; the match to TRBD1 covers 11 bases. J was trimmed by 8 bases and V by 6 bases; bases with no gene match: 9. Germline loops: CDR1 MNHEY, CDR2 SVGEGT. CDR3 length: 15 residues.

The table lists this clonotype with a few counts. The chain is built from TRBV4-3 and TRBJ2-3; no definite D call. Germline loops: CDR1 LGHNA, CDR2 YSLEER. V shed 0 bases and J shed 1 base, with 11 bases lying between them. CDR3 length: 16 amino acids. The CDR3 loop reads CASSQEYNGGTDTQYF. DNA for the CDR3: TGCGCCAGCAGCCAAGAGTATAATGGAGGCACAGATACGCAGTATTTT.

This clonotype has only a few counts. The chain recombines TRBV6-6 with TRBJ1-5; tentatively, D is TRBD1 (5 bases). Germline lookup yields CDR1 MNHNY and CDR2 SVGAGI (reference sequence). The CDR3 extends over 14 amino acids. V gave up 2 bases and J gave up 3 bases, with 8 bases separating them. CDR3 amino acids: CASSYGAPNQPQHF. CDR3 in DNA: TGTGCCAGCAGTTACGGGGCCCCCAATCAGCCCCAGCATTTT.

The chain joins TRBV7-6 to TRBJ2-1, with 9 bases fitting TRBD2. The V segment lost 8 bases and the J segment 2 bases; nucleotides outside the gene matches: 10. The CDR3 contains 16 residues. CDR1 and CDR2 (germline): SGHVS, FNYEAQ. In DNA form, the CDR3 reads TGTGCCAGCGGACCAGCGGGGGGTCTACCCTACAATGAGCAGTTCTTC. Protein: CASGPAGGLPYNEQFF.

For the CDR3, the DNA is TGTGCCAGCAGCACTCGTCCCGGGACACGGAACCAAGAGACCCAGTACTTC. It encodes CASSTRPGTRNQETQYF. The V call is TRBV7-2, the J call TRBJ2-5, with D perhaps matching TRBD1 (6 bases). Germline CDR1 reads SGHTA; CDR2 reads FQGNSA. CDR3 length: 17 residues. Trimming took off 5 bases at V and 0 bases at J, with 19 bases between the two ends.

This clonotype has at least ten counts. The chain uses TRBV6-1 and TRBJ2-6; D is uncertain. Germline V CDR1 and CDR2: MNHNS, SASEGT. The CDR3 consists of 15 residues. Trimming pared 1 base from V and 1 base from J, leaving 5 bases between. In DNA, the CDR3 is TGTGCCAGCAGTGAAGTACGGTCTGGGGCCAACGTCCTGACTTTC. Residues: CASSEVRSGANVLTF.

This clonotype was found a few times. The chain is built from TRBV4-3 and TRBJ2-1; 9 nucleotides line up with TRBD1. Germline CDR1 reads LGHNA; CDR2 reads YSLEER. Trimming at V came to 2 bases and at J to 3 bases, leaving 5 bases not matched to a gene. This CDR3 region has 16 residues. CDR3 bases: TGCGCCAGCAGCCAATCCGGGACAGGGTTCTACAATGAGCAGTTCTTC. As protein: CASSQSGTGFYNEQFF.

This clonotype has more than one count but fewer than ten. This chain uses TRBV4-3 with TRBJ2-1; TRBD2 agrees at 9 bases. Trimming removed 0 bases from V and 8 bases from J; junction bases left unmatched: 8. CDR1 LGHNA and CDR2 YSLEER come from the germline V gene. The CDR3 extends over 16 amino acids. CDR3 protein: CASSQEPSGEGYEQFF. CDR3 coding DNA: TGCGCCAGCAGCCAAGAGCCTAGCGGGGAGGGGTATGAGCAGTTCTTC.